The 15 T cell receptor beta chains given below trace back to one sample, sequenced in a study of STAT3 mutations in large granular lymphocyte leukemia. These receptors lack a known antigen. The protocol was immunoSEQ multiplex PCR, while the TCRdb copy is restricted to in-frame clones and leaves out a portion. The sample includes under 5,000 clones, approximately 78% of them seen just once. Points from the study as a whole: At least one immunodominant TCR beta clonotype appeared in every T-cell large granular lymphocyte leukemia patient.

The sequencing sample was made of peripheral blood mononuclear cells. Source of these receptors: a man aged 35 to 55 with T-cell large granular lymphocyte leukemia. Some clones in this sample may be carry-over from other donors' samples.

The chain recombines TRBV29-1 with TRBJ2-5; D is unresolved. Trimming removed 0 bases at V and 2 bases at J, with 10 bases between. The CDR3 contains 14 residues. Germline V lookup: CDR1 SQVTM, CDR2 ANQGSEA. The CDR3 coding sequence is TGCAGCGTTGAAGACCCTGGACCTCAAGAGACCCAGTACTTC. Its translation is CSVEDPGPQETQYF.

The chain couples TRBV5-6 to TRBJ1-1, with TRBD1 identical over 7 bases. Germline V gene data show CDR1 as SGHDT and CDR2 as YYEEEE. V trimming: 0 bases; J trimming: 5 bases; junction bases outside the gene matches: 7. The CDR3 is 15 residues long. CDR3 sequence reads: CASSLGDSGGTEAFF. The CDR3 nucleotides are TGTGCCAGCAGCTTGGGGGACAGTGGCGGGACTGAAGCTTTCTTT.

The V gene is TRBV9, the J gene TRBJ1-6; tentatively, D is TRBD1 (5 bases). V was trimmed by 4 bases and J by 8 bases, leaving 13 bases between them. CDR1 SGDLS and CDR2 YYNGEE come from the germline V gene. The CDR3 has 14 amino acids. The CDR3 here is CASSSGTVHSPLHF. Written as DNA, the CDR3 is TGTGCCAGCAGCTCCGGGACGGTACATTCACCCCTCCACTTT.

The sample holds one count of this clone. V usage is TRBV25-1 and J usage is TRBJ2-7; tentative D call: TRBD1 (5 bases). The CDR3 length is 14 residues. The V end was cut by 4 bases, the J end by 2 bases, with 12 bases between. Germline lookup yields CDR1 MGHDK and CDR2 SYGVNS. The CDR3, as DNA: TGTGCCAGCAGTGTCGGTCAGGGCGCCTACGAGCAGTACTTC. Protein: CASSVGQGAYEQYF.

The chain links TRBV5-4 to TRBJ2-2, with D tentatively TRBD1 (6 bases). The CDR3 is 17 amino acids. V lost 4 bases, J lost 1 base, and 17 bases lay in between. In germline, CDR1 is SGHNT, CDR2 YYREEE (reference sequence). CDR3 nucleotide sequence: TGTGCCAGCAGCAGTGCGGCAGGGGAAAAGAACACCGGGGAGCTGTTTTTT. Protein product: CASSSAAGEKNTGELFF.

This clone appeared a few times. The chain uses TRBV5-1 and TRBJ2-5; 10 bases match TRBD2. CDR3 length: 17 amino acids. With 4 bases clipped from V and 2 bases from J, the junction kept 11 bases outside the gene matches. Germline assignment: CDR1 SGHRS and CDR2 YFSETQ. The CDR3 loop reads CASSPPQGSGGQETQYF. For the CDR3, the DNA is TGCGCCAGCAGCCCGCCACAGGGTAGCGGGGGGCAAGAGACCCAGTACTTC.

V gene TRBV6-5 combines with J gene TRBJ1-1; D is undetermined. The CDR3 is 12 residues long. Trimming took off 6 bases at V and 3 bases at J, with 8 bases between the two ends. Per germline, CDR1 MNHEY and CDR2 SVGAGI. CDR3 bases: TGTGCCAGCAGAGAACAGCACACTGAAGCTTTCTTT. It encodes CASREQHTEAFF.

The rearrangement joins TRBV6-1 to TRBJ1-4; D is unresolved. The CDR3 covers 13 residues. Trimming took off 5 bases at V and 11 bases at J, with 15 bases between the two ends. The germline V gene encodes CDR1 MNHNS and CDR2 SASEGT. The CDR3 loop is CASSFESGRKLFF. The CDR3 DNA reads TGTGCCAGCAGTTTTGAGAGCGGGAGGAAACTGTTTTTT.

This chain uses TRBV30 with TRBJ2-6; D is unresolved. The CDR3 extends over 14 amino acids. CDR1 is GTSNPN and CDR2 is SVGIG in the germline V gene (reference sequence). V shed 2 bases and J shed 7 bases, with 12 bases lying between them. The CDR3 nucleotides read TGTGCCTGGAGTAGGAGTGGAATAGCCAACGTCCTGACTTTC. It yields the protein CAWSRSGIANVLTF.

The J gene is TRBJ1-4, the V gene TRBV19, with TRBD1 matching 7 bases. Germline V gene sequence: CDR1 LNHDA, CDR2 SQIVND (reference sequence). This CDR3 region has 14 residues. Trimming took 2 bases from V and 8 from J; bases not matched to a gene: 5. CDR3: CASSIRQGDEKLFF. CDR3 nucleotides: TGTGCCAGTAGTATACGGCAGGGGGACGAAAAACTGTTTTTT.

The CDR3: CASSLVLGPTDTQYF. CDR3 bases: TGTGCCAGCAGCTTAGTCTTAGGGCCCACAGATACGCAGTATTTT. This chain uses TRBV11-2 with TRBJ2-3, with no clear D. The V gene lost 1 base and the J gene lost 2 bases, with 10 bases spanning the gap. The germline V gene encodes CDR1 SGHAT and CDR2 FQNNGV. This CDR3 contains 15 residues.

This clone was seen a single time. The chain has TRBV10-3 and TRBJ2-1; D remains unclear. Per germline, CDR1 ENHRY and CDR2 SYGVKD. The CDR3 has 16 residues. V shed 0 bases and J shed 7 bases, with 16 bases lying between them. The CDR3: CAISESGQRVLNEQFF. Written as DNA, the CDR3 is TGTGCCATCAGTGAGTCGGGCCAAAGGGTCTTGAATGAGCAGTTCTTC.

The chain uses TRBV10-3 and TRBJ1-1; D is unclear. This CDR3 region has 12 residues. CDR1 is ENHRY and CDR2 is SYGVKD in the germline V gene. Deletions cut 0 bases from V and 11 bases from J, with 10 bases between. CDR3 DNA sequence: TGTGCCATCAGTGAGTCAATGGGGATTGCTTTCTTT. Its translation is CAISESMGIAFF.

V and J are TRBV6-5 and TRBJ1-1; maybe TRBD1 (6 bases). Germline V gene sequence: CDR1 MNHEY, CDR2 SVGAGI. The CDR3 spans 15 residues. The V end lost 1 base, the J end lost 4 bases, and 13 bases lay between the germline ends. The CDR3, as DNA: TGTGCCAGCAGTTACTGGGGATCGGGGGCCACTGAAGCTTTCTTT. This codes for CASSYWGSGATEAFF.

The V gene is TRBV7-2, the J gene TRBJ2-3, with a tentative D call TRBD1 (6 bases). The CDR3 runs to 16 residues. With 5 bases removed from V and 2 bases from J, the gap between germline ends came to 17 bases. CDR1 SGHTA and CDR2 FQGNSA come from the germline V gene. CDR3 sequence (DNA): TGTGCCAGCAGCCGGCCCCTACAGGGATCCACAGATACGCAGTATTTT. It encodes CASSRPLQGSTDTQYF. Full variable domain (rest looked up from reference TRBV7-2 and TRBJ2-3): GAGVSQSPSNKVTEKGKDVELRCDPISGHTALYWYRQSLGQGLEFLIYFQGNSAPDKSGLPSDRFSAERTGGSVSTLTIQRTQQEDSAVYLCASSRPLQGSTDTQYFGPGTRLTVL.